What follows describes a single TCR beta chain. MiXCR, applied by TCRdb to the PCR reads, yields one record per CDR3 protein. The table lists over 10,000 distinct CDR3 sequences, approximately 50% of them singletons. The entry originates in a study of CD4 and CD8 cells across lung adenocarcinoma regions. The CDR3 covers 16 residues. Germline V gene sequence: CDR1 MNHEY, CDR2 SVGAGI. Trimming removed 0 bases at V and 4 bases at J, with 12 bases between. Donors had localized lung adenocarcinoma, a non-small cell lung cancer. Sequenced: CD8+ T cells from the margin of a lung tumor. V and J are TRBV6-5 and TRBJ2-2; D not certain. The sequence was collected from a female donor with lung adenocarcinoma. The CD4 and CD8 labels of this study may be unreliable. The CDR3: CASSYSTLLVTGELFF. The DNA of the CDR3 is TGTGCCAGCAGTTACTCGACGCTCCTTGTCACCGGGGAGCTGTTTTTT.